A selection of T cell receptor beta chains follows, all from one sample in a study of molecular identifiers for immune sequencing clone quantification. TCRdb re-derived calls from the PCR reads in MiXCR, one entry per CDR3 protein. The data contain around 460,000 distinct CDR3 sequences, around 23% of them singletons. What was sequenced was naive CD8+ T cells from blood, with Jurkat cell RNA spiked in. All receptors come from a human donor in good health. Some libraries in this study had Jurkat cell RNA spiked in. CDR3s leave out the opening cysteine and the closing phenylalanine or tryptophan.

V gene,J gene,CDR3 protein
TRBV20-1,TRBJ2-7,SVRDFRYRYEQY
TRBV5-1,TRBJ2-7,ASTIETGGPYEQY
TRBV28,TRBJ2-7,ASSLLGGLGYEQY
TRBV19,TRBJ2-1,ASSMAGNSYNEQF
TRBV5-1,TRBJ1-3,ASSLVGDGNTIY
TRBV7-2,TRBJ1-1,ASRSPGADTEAF
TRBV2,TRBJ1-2,ASSEAGDRGRAYGYT
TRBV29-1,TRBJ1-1,SVGGEGTEAF
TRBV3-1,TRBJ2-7,ASSQKTYGQGASYEQY
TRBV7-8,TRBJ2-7,ASSLDPSGGSYEQY
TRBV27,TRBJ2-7,ASSLGFRVYEQY
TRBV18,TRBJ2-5,ARSPEVQLAETQY